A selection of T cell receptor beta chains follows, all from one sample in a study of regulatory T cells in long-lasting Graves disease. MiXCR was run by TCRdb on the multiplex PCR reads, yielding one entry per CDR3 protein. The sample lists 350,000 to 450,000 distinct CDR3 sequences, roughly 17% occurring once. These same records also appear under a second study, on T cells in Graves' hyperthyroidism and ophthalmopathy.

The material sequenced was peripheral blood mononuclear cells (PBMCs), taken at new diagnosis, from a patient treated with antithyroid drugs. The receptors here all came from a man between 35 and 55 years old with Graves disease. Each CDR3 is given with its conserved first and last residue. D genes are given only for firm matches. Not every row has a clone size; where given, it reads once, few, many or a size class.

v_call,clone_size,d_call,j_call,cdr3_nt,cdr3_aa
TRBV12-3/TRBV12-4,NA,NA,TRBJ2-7,TGTGCCAGCAGGGGGGCCGACAGTCCCTACGAGCAGTACTTC,CASRGADSPYEQYF
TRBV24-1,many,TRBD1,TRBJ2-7,TGTGCCACCAGTGACGGACAGGGCTACGAGCAGTACTTC,CATSDGQGYEQYF
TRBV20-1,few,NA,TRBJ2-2,TGCAGTGCTAGTGGGGTCCAGGCGAACACCGGGGAGCTGTTTTTT,CSASGVQANTGELFF
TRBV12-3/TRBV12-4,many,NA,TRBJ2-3,TGTGCCAGCAGTTTTATAATCGTCGGAGTAGCGGACACAGATACGCAGTATTTT,CASSFIIVGVADTDTQYF
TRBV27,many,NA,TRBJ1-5,TGTGCCAGCAGTGTTCAGGGTGATCAGCCCCAGCATTTT,CASSVQGDQPQHF
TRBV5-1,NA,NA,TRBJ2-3,TGCGCCAGCAGCTTGGTTCGGAGCATTGGGGATACGCAGTATTTT,CASSLVRSIGDTQYF
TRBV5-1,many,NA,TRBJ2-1,TGTGCCAGCAGTCTTCAGGGGGGATCCTACAATGAGCAGTTCTTC,CASSLQGGSYNEQFF
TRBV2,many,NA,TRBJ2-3,TGTGCCAGCATGGGAGCTAGCACAGATACGCAGTATTTT,CASMGASTDTQYF
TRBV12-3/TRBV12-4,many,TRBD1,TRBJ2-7,TGTGCCAGCAGTACAGACGGGACAGGGGGAGTTTACGAGCAGTACTTC,CASSTDGTGGVYEQYF
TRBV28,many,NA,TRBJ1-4,TGTGCCAGCAGTTTATCGTGGGAATTGGAAAAACTGTTTTTT,CASSLSWELEKLFF
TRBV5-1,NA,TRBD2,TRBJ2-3,TGCGCCAGCAGCTCAGCCGGGACTACCGATACGCAGTATTTT,CASSSAGTTDTQYF
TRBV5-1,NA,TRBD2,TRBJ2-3,TGCGCCAGCAGCTTGGGGCTAGCGGGGGCCAGCACAGATACGCAGTATTTT,CASSLGLAGASTDTQYF
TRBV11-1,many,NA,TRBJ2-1,TGTGCCAGCAGCTCAGCCCTGAAGCCAGTGGAGCAGTTCTTC,CASSSALKPVEQFF
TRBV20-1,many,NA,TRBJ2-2,TGCAGTGCGGACCGGGACACCGGGGAGCTGTTTTTT,CSADRDTGELFF
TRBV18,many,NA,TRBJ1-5,TGTGCCAGCTCACCCGCCTCCACAGTAGGCAATCAGCCCCAGCATTTT,CASSPASTVGNQPQHF
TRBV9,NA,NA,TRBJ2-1,TGTGCCAGCAGCGTAAGTTCTGGGCCTCCTAGGAATGAGCAGTTCTTC,CASSVSSGPPRNEQFF
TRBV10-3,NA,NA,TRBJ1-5,TGTGCCATCAGTGAACAGACAGTCAGCGGCAATCAGCCCCAGCATTTT,CAISEQTVSGNQPQHF
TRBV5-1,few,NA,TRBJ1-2,TGCGCCAGCACCTTAGACAGAAACTATGGCTACACCTTC,CASTLDRNYGYTF
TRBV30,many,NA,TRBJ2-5,TGTGCCTGGAGTTCTCTGGAAACGGGCAGCCAAGAGACCCAGTACTTC,CAWSSLETGSQETQYF
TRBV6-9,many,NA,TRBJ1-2,TGTGCCAGCAGTTATTTGGGGCGGGGACTTCGCTATGGCTACACCTTC,CASSYLGRGLRYGYTF
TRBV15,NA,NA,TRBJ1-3,TGTGCCACCAGCAGCCGAGGGGGGCTTGGAGACACCATATATTTT,CATSSRGGLGDTIYF
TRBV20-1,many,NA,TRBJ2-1,TGCAGACCGACGGGGGCGAGGCTAGCGACCTACAATGAGCAGTTCTTC,CRPTGARLATYNEQFF
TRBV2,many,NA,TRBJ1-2,TGTGCCAGCAGTGAAGCCCCGCTTGGCTACACCTTC,CASSEAPLGYTF
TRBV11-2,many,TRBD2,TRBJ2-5,TGTGCCAGCAGCCCCCGGACTAGCGGGGGGTACCAAGAGACCCAGTACTTC,CASSPRTSGGYQETQYF
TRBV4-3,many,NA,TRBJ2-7,TGCGCCAGCAGCTTAGAGATCAGATTCGAGCAGTACTTC,CASSLEIRFEQYF
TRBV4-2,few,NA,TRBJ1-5,TGTGCCAGCAGCCAAGATGGGGGGCGTAATCCCCAGCATTTT,CASSQDGGRNPQHF
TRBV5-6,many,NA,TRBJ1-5,TGTGCCAGCAGTTTATTTCAGACAGGACGCAATCAGCCCCAGCATTTT,CASSLFQTGRNQPQHF
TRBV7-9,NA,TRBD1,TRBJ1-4,TGTGCCAGCAGCTTAGGACAGGGGATCGCAACTAATGAAAAACTGTTTTTT,CASSLGQGIATNEKLFF
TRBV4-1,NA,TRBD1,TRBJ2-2,TGCGCCAGCAGCCAAGAACCGGGACAGGGGGCAGGCACCGGGGAGCTGTTTTTT,CASSQEPGQGAGTGELFF
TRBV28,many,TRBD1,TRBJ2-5,TGTGCCAGCGAAAACAGGGGTGGCAGAGAGACCCAGTACTTC,CASENRGGRETQYF
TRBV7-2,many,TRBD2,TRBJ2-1,TGTGCCAGCAGCTTAGCAGTGACTAGCGGGGGGAATGAGCAGTTCTTC,CASSLAVTSGGNEQFF
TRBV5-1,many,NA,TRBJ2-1,TGCGCCAGCAATACGGGCGGCTCCTACAATGAGCAGTTCTTC,CASNTGGSYNEQFF
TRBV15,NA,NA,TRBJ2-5,TGTGCCACCAGCAGGACCACGGACGTCCCACAAGAGACCCAGTACTTC,CATSRTTDVPQETQYF
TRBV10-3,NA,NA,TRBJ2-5,TGTGCCATCAGTTCAGCGGGTCCAGGGACCCAGTACTTC,CAISSAGPGTQYF
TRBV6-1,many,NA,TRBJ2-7,TGTGCCAGCAGTGAAACGGACTTAGCCTACGAGCAGTACTTC,CASSETDLAYEQYF
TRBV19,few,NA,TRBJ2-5,TGTGCCAGTACCCCAAACCGGGGAGGCCAAGAGACCCAGTACTTC,CASTPNRGGQETQYF
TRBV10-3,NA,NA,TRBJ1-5,TGTGCCATCAGTGAGCGGGATGGGGCAAATAGCAATCAGCCCCAGCATTTT,CAISERDGANSNQPQHF
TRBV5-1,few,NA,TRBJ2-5,TGCGCCAGCAGTCTCATCCCAGAGACAGAGACCCAGTACTTC,CASSLIPETETQYF
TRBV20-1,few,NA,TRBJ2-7,TGCAGTGCTAGAGTCCCAACATGGGACGAGCAGTACTTC,CSARVPTWDEQYF
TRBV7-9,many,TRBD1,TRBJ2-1,TGTGCCAGCAGCTCCGTCTACCGGGACAGGGGTCAGAATGAGCAGTTCTTC,CASSSVYRDRGQNEQFF